A single T cell receptor (beta chain) is shown here with its context. What this receptor recognizes is not known. One base away there is no much larger clone; base qualities are not given. The data were obtained in a study of memory CD4+ T cells and cytomegalovirus serostatus (dated by TCRdb to between 2019 and 2020). Broadly, across the study: The 35 or so healthy Belgian adults in the cohort included 9 who were CMV seropositive and approximately 24 who were CMV seronegative. To replicate a published TCR-based CMV serostatus classifier, the study sequenced CD4+ memory TCRbeta repertoires from a Belgian cohort whose cytomegalovirus serostatus was known.

Overall results and qualifications from the work: For predicting CMV serostatus, the median bootstrapped AUC was about 0.95 using the original framework and 0.9 to 0.92 using a US-trained random forest. Among the 164 previously reported CMV-associated TCRbeta sequences, some 69 showed up in the CD4+ memory repertoires, with each one found in between one and five individuals. The results were read as suggesting that the CMV-associated TCR signature is, for the most part, present in the CD4+ memory repertoire. Only CD4+CD45RO+ memory cells were sequenced, in contrast to the original study, in which naive and memory CD4+ and CD8+ populations were covered. The original-framework classifier achieved a median bootstrapped AUC of around 0.95 with a 95% CI of 0.76-1.00 on the Belgian cohort.

Single viable CD3+CD4+CD8-CD45RO+ cells were sorted as memory CD4+ T cells on a FACSAria II. CMV serostatus was determined using a Roche Elecsys assay that detects serum IgG against CMV pp150, pp28, p38 and p52. Once the samples were thawed, total CD4+ T cells were enriched through positive selection using CD4 magnetic microbeads. Samples originated from another study that specifically interrogated the CD4+ T cell memory repertoire. Following standard operating procedures, peripheral blood mononuclear cells were isolated and cryopreserved, while serum was kept at -80 degrees C. The staining used CD3-PerCP (BW264/56), CD4-APC (RPA-T4), CD45RO-PE (UCHT1) and CD8-Pacific Orange (3B5) antibodies, and Sytox blue was used to exclude non-viable cells. Via the germline V gene (reference sequence), CDR1 is SEHNR and CDR2 FQNEAQ. The CDR3 numbers 14 residues from cysteine through phenylalanine. The retained sequence is limited to the CDR3, 42 bases, with the frame set at the first base. Trimming takes 1 base from V and 3 bases from J, and the germline ends sit 9 bases apart.

The Quick-DNA Microprep Kit was used to extract genomic DNA from the sorted cells. Amplification of TCRbeta DNA was done with the immunoSEQ hsTCRbeta kit, following the protocol from the manufacturer. An Illumina MiSeq instrument was used to sequence the TCRbeta libraries. Per the authors' processing: Following removal of out-of-frame sequences, 2.3 million or so distinct TCRbeta sequences were retained, with an average of approximately 64,000 per individual. Each individual was scored using the number of 170 or so previously reported CMV-associated TCRbeta sequences that the individual carried and the total number of productive distinct TCRbeta sequences. A beta-binomial model was reimplemented in Python, and scikit-learn random forests with default parameters were trained on US cohort data. Classifier performance on the Belgian cohort was summarized as median AUC with percentile confidence intervals over 10,000 bootstrap iterations. TCRdb took this table from immuneACCESS and kept in-frame rearrangements with V and J called. Such tables lack part of the clones; where checked against another copy, unresolved V genes explain under half of the gap, and the rest is unexplained. For V, J and clone size, that table is used; D and trimming come from the DNA. This sample is represented by just under 60,000 clones; roughly three quarters of them were singletons. Of the sample, 1% to 1.2% falls within the top ten clones.

The receptor chain draws on TRBV7-9 and TRBJ1-2, and perhaps TRBD1 as D gene, on 5 matching bases. The sequenced sample was memory CD4+ T cells from blood. This TCR came from an adult in good health and CMV-seronegative. The CDR3 region: CASSLGGTDYGYTF. The nucleotides read TGTGCCAGCAGCTTAGGGGGGACGGACTATGGCTACACCTTC.